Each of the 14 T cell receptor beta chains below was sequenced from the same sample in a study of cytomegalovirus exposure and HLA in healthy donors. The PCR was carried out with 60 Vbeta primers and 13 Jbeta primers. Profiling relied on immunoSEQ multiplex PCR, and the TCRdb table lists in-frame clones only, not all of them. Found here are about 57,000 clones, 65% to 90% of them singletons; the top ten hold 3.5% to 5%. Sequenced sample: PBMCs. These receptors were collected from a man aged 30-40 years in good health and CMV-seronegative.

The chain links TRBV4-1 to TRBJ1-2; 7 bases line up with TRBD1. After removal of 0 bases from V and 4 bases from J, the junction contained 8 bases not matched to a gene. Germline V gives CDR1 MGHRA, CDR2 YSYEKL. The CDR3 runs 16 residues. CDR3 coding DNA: TGCGCCAGCAGCCAAGATCAGGCAGGGGGAGGCTATGGCTACACCTTC. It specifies CASSQDQAGGGYGYTF.

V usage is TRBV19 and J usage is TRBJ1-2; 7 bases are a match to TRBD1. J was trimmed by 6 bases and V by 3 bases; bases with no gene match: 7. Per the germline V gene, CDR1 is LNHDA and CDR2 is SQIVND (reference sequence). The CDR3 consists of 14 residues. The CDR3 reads CASSIPQGTNGYTF. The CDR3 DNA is TGTGCCAGTAGTATCCCACAGGGGACAAATGGCTACACCTTC.

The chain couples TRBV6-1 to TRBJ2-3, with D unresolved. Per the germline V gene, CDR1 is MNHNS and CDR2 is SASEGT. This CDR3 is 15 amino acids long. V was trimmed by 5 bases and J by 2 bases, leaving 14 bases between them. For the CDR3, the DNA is TGTGCCAGCAGTCAAGGGCAGGTGTACACAGATACGCAGTATTTT. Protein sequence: CASSQGQVYTDTQYF.

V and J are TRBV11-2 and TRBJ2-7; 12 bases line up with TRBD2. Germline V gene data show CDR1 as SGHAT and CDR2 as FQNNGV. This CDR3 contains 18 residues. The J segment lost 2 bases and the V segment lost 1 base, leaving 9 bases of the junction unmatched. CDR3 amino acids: CASSLVPSGRDSPYEQYF. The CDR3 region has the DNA TGTGCCAGCAGCTTAGTCCCTAGCGGGAGGGATTCTCCCTACGAGCAGTACTTC.

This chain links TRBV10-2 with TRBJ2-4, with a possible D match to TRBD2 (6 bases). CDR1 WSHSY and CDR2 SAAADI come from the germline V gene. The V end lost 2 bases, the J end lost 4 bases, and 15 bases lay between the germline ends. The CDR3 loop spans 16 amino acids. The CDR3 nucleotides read TGCGCCAGCAGTGAGACTAGCAGCGGTTTAAAAAACATTCAGTACTTC. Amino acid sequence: CASSETSSGLKNIQYF.

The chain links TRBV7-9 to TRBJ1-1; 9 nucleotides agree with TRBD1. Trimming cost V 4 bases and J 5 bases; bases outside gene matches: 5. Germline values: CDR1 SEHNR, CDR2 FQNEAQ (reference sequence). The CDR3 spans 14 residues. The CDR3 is CASSSQGALTEAFF. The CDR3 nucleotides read TGTGCCAGCAGCTCACAGGGGGCTCTTACTGAAGCTTTCTTT.

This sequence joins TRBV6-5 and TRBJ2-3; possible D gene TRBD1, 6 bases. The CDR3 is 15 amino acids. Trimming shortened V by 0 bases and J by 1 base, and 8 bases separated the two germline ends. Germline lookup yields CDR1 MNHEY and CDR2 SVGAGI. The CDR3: CASSYSRTGTDTQYF. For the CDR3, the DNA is TGTGCCAGCAGTTACTCGAGGACAGGCACAGATACGCAGTATTTT.

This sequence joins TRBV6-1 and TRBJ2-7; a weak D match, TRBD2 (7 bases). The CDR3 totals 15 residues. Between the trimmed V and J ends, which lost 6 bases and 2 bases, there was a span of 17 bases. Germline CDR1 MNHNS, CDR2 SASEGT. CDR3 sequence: CASSLMGGAAYEQYF. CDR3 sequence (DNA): TGTGCCAGCAGCCTAATGGGGGGGGCTGCCTACGAGCAGTACTTC.

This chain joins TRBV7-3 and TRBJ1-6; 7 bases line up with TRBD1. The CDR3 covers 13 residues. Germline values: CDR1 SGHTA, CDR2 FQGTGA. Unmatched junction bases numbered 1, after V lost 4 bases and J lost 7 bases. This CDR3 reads CASSSQGNSPLHF. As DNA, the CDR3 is TGTGCCAGCAGCTCACAGGGGAATTCACCCCTCCACTTT. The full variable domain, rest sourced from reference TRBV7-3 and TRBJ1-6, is GAGVSQTPSNKVTEKGKYVELRCDPISGHTALYWYRQSLGQGPEFLIYFQGTGAADDSGLPNDRFFAVRPEGSVSTLKIQRTERGDSAVYLCASSSQGNSPLHFGNGTRLTVT.

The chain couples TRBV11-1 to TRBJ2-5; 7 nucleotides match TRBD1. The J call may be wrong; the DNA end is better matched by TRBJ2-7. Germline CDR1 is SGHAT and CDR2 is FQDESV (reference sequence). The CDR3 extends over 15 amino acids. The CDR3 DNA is TGTGCCAGCAGCTTGGACAGGAGGTTTCCCTACGAGCAGTACTTC. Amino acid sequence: CASSLDRRFPYEQYF.

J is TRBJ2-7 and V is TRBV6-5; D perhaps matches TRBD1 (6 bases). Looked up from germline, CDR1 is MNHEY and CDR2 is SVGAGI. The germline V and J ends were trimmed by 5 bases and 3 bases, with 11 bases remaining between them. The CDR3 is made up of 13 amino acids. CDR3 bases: TGTGCCAGCAGTAAGACAGGCTACTACGAGCAGTACTTC. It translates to CASSKTGYYEQYF.

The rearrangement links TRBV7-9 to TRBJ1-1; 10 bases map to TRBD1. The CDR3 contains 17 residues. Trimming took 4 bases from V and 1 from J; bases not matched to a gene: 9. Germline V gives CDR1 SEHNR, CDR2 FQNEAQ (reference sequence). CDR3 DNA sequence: TGTGCCAGCAGCTACCGCCTGGACAGGGGGTCGAACACTGAAGCTTTCTTT. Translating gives CASSYRLDRGSNTEAFF.

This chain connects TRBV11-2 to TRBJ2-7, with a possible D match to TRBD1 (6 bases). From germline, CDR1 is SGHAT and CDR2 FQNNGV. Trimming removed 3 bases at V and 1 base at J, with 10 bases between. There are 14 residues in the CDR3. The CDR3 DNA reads TGTGCCAGCAGCTTTACAGGGTCATCCTACGAGCAGTACTTC. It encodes CASSFTGSSYEQYF.

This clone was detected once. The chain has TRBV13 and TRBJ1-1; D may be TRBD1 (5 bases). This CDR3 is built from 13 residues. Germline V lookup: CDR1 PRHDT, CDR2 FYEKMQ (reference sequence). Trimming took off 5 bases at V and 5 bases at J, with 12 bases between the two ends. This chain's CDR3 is CASSLRVVTEAFF. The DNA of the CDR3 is TGTGCCAGCAGCCTCAGGGTTGTGACTGAAGCTTTCTTT.